These 20 T cell receptor beta chains were all obtained from the same sample, sequenced in a study of response to subunit inactivated influenza vaccine. TCRdb reanalysed the RT-PCR reads using MiXCR and keeps one entry per CDR3 protein. The sample holds about 700,000 distinct CDR3 sequences; 11% to 15% are singletons and the top ten take approximately 7.6%. The sequencing used PBMCs from blood, collected around 15 days before vaccination. The receptor set was obtained from a man aged 45-65 years who received an inactivated influenza vaccine.

V is TRBV24-1 and J is TRBJ2-3; D not certain. Looked up from germline, CDR1 is KGHDR and CDR2 is SFDVKD. Trimming stripped 1 base from V and 5 bases from J, with 3 bases between. The CDR3 covers 12 residues. The CDR3 sequence is CATSDFRDTQYF. The CDR3 DNA reads TGTGCCACCAGTGATTTCAGAGATACGCAGTATTTT.

This clonotype was observed a few times. The J gene is TRBJ1-5, the V gene TRBV12-3 or TRBV12-4, with TRBD1 identical over 7 bases. With 6 bases clipped from V and 10 bases from J, the junction kept 12 bases outside the gene matches. The CDR3 runs to 14 residues. CDR3 in DNA: TGTGCCAGCAGCCCCACAGGGGCTGTTGGTCCCCAGCATTTT. Translated: CASSPTGAVGPQHF.

This clonotype was seen only once. The V call is TRBV20-1, the J call TRBJ2-1; no clear D gene. Germline V lookup: CDR1 DFQATT, CDR2 SNEGSKA (reference sequence). V lost 7 bases, J lost 6 bases, and 10 bases lay in between. This CDR3 has 11 amino acids. CDR3 sequence: CSEVRANEQFF. CDR3 nucleotides: TGCAGTGAAGTAAGAGCCAATGAGCAGTTCTTC.

Concerning this clonotype itself: A junction end diverges from the germline sequence, so it may reflect a read error. This chain connects TRBV9 to TRBJ2-2; D is unclear. This CDR3 has 12 amino acids. Per the germline V gene, CDR1 is SGDLS and CDR2 is YYNGEE. The CDR3 loop reads CDSSTALGELFF. CDR3 bases: TGTGACAGCAGCACAGCCCTCGGGGAGCTGTTTTTT.

This clonotype was detected only a few times. This rearrangement joins TRBV18 to TRBJ2-7; perhaps TRBD1 as D (6 bases). Germline V gene lookup returns CDR1 KGHSH and CDR2 LQKENI. V dropped 4 bases and J dropped 2 bases, with 9 bases sitting between them. This CDR3 is 13 amino acids long. DNA for the CDR3: TGTGCCAGCTCACGGACAGAAGCCTACGAGCAGTACTTC. Translation: CASSRTEAYEQYF.

This clonotype was recorded a few times. The chain joins TRBV29-1 to TRBJ2-1; TRBD2 matches at 9 bases. The CDR3 spans 12 residues. The trim removed 7 bases at V and 7 bases at J, leaving 5 bases unmatched. Germline V CDR1 and CDR2: SQVTM, ANQGSEA. The CDR3 reads CSARSGRNEQFF. CDR3 coding DNA: TGCAGCGCTCGTAGCGGGAGAAATGAGCAGTTCTTC.

The genes are TRBV24-1 and TRBJ2-1; possible D gene TRBD2, 5 bases. The germline CDR1 and CDR2 sequences are KGHDR and SFDVKD. Trimming took off 4 bases at V and 5 bases at J, with 11 bases between the two ends. This CDR3 is 14 amino acids long. CDR3 sequence reads: CATSEGGYNNEQFF. CDR3 coding DNA: TGTGCCACCAGTGAAGGCGGGTACAACAATGAGCAGTTCTTC.

This clonotype has only a few counts. The CDR3 sequence: CASTRGRRLATDTQYF. For the CDR3, the DNA is TGTGCCAGCACTCGGGGCCGCAGGCTGGCCACAGATACGCAGTATTTT. The V gene is TRBV12-3 or TRBV12-4, the J gene TRBJ2-3; D is possibly TRBD1 or TRBD2 (5 bases each). V lost 7 bases and J 2 bases, leaving 19 bases between the germline ends. The length of the CDR3 is 16 residues.

The V call is TRBV9, the J call TRBJ2-3; D possibly corresponds to TRBD1 (6 bases). Germline V lookup: CDR1 SGDLS, CDR2 YYNGEE. The CDR3 length is 15 residues. The V gene lost 0 bases and the J gene lost 4 bases, with 12 bases spanning the gap. The CDR3 region is CASSVVPGAADTQYF. The CDR3 DNA follows: TGTGCCAGCAGCGTAGTTCCAGGGGCGGCAGATACGCAGTATTTT. Full variable domain (rest looked up from reference TRBV9 and TRBJ2-3): DSGVTQTPKHLITATGQRVTLRCSPRSGDLSVYWYQQSLDQGLQFLIQYYNGEERAKGNILERFSAQQFPDLHSELNLSSLELGDSALYFCASSVVPGAADTQYFGPGTRLTVL.

As DNA, the CDR3 is TGTGCCAGCTCCCTCACTAGCGGGGCTTCCTACGAGCAGTACTTC. Translation gives CASSLTSGASYEQYF. V and J are TRBV18 and TRBJ2-7, with 10 bases aligning to TRBD2. The CDR3 contains 15 residues. Germline CDR1 reads KGHSH; CDR2 reads LQKENI. V was clipped by 6 bases and J by 1 base; unmatched bases: 6.

This clonotype appeared many times. The rearrangement uses TRBV20-1 and TRBJ2-1; D possibly uses TRBD1 or TRBD2 (6 bases each). CDR3 length equals 11 residues. Trimming cost V 3 bases and J 15 bases, with 15 bases left between them. Per germline, CDR1 DFQATT and CDR2 SNEGSKA (reference sequence). CDR3 DNA sequence: TGCAGTGCTAGGGACAGACTAGAACGGTTCTTC. As protein: CSARDRLERFF.

This clonotype showed up just a few times. V usage is TRBV28 and J usage is TRBJ2-1, with 11 bases fitting TRBD1. This CDR3 spans 17 amino acids. V shed 5 bases, J shed 7 bases, and the junction held 13 bases outside the gene matches. CDR1 is MDHEN, CDR2 SYDVKM, per germline. CDR3 in amino acids: CASSLTIRGQGGNEQFF. The CDR3 DNA reads as TGTGCCAGCAGTCTAACAATTAGGGGACAGGGGGGGAATGAGCAGTTCTTC. Supplemented by reference TRBV28 and TRBJ2-1, the full variable domain reads DVKVTQSSRYLVKRTGEKVFLECVQDMDHENMFWYRQDPGLGLRLIYFSYDVKMKEKGDIPEGYSVSREKKERFSLILESASTNQTSMYLCASSLTIRGQGGNEQFFGPGTRLTVL.

CDR3 DNA: TGCGCCAGCAGCCAGTCCCGGGACAGGGGTGAGACCCAGTACTTC. It yields the protein CASSQSRDRGETQYF. J is TRBJ2-5 and V is TRBV4-3, with TRBD1 matching over 10 bases. Trimming at V came to 3 bases and at J to 5 bases, leaving 6 bases not matched to a gene. CDR3 length: 15 residues. The germline gives CDR1 LGHNA, CDR2 YSLEER.

V gene TRBV28 combines with J gene TRBJ2-3, with D perhaps matching TRBD1 (5 bases). The CDR3 covers 15 residues. Trimming cost V 11 bases and J 2 bases, with 20 bases left between them. The germline V gene has CDR1 MDHEN and CDR2 SYDVKM. Here the CDR3 DNA reads TGTGCCGCGACAGCTAGAGGCGGAGTCACAGATACGCAGTATTTT. Amino acids: CAATARGGVTDTQYF. Variable domain in full (rest from reference TRBV28 and TRBJ2-3): DVKVTQSSRYLVKRTGEKVFLECVQDMDHENMFWYRQDPGLGLRLIYFSYDVKMKEKGDIPEGYSVSREKKERFSLILESASTNQTSMYLCAATARGGVTDTQYFGPGTRLTVL.

This clonotype has only a few counts. The genes are TRBV12-3 or TRBV12-4 and TRBJ2-1; unclear D gene. The CDR3 runs 11 residues. Trimming shortened V by 6 bases and J by 6 bases, and 6 bases separated the two germline ends. CDR3 in amino acids: CASSSINEQFF. For the CDR3, the DNA is TGTGCCAGCAGCTCCATCAATGAGCAGTTCTTC.

This clonotype was found a few times. This sequence joins TRBV7-9 and TRBJ2-3, with a tentative D call TRBD1 (6 bases). The CDR3 loop spans 17 amino acids. Germline loops: CDR1 SEHNR, CDR2 FQNEAQ (reference sequence). V lost 5 bases and J lost 6, with 24 bases in between. The CDR3 DNA reads TGTGCCAGCAGCCACTCACCCCAACAGGGTGATCAGGATACGCAGTATTTT. It yields the protein CASSHSPQQGDQDTQYF.

The V call is TRBV7-9, the J call TRBJ1-5; 7 bases agree with TRBD1. From germline, CDR1 is SEHNR and CDR2 FQNEAQ (reference sequence). There are 14 residues in the CDR3. Unmatched junction bases numbered 7, after V lost 6 bases and J lost 5 bases. CDR3 loop: CASRPDRDDQPQHF. For the CDR3, the DNA is TGTGCCAGCAGACCTGACAGGGACGATCAGCCCCAGCATTTT. The full variable domain, rest sourced from reference TRBV7-9 and TRBJ1-5, is DTGVSQNPRHKITKRGQNVTFRCDPISEHNRLYWYRQTLGQGPEFLTYFQNEAQLEKSRLLSDRFSAERPKGSFSTLEIQRTEQGDSAMYLCASRPDRDDQPQHFGDGTRLSIL.

The chain combines TRBV5-1 with TRBJ2-5; possible D gene TRBD2, 5 bases. The V end lost 2 bases, the J end lost 0 bases, and 11 bases lay between the germline ends. The CDR3 contains 15 residues. Germline loops: CDR1 SGHRS, CDR2 YFSETQ. The CDR3 nucleotides read TGCGCCAGCAGCTTCCAGGACTTGGACCAAGAGACCCAGTACTTC. This codes for CASSFQDLDQETQYF.

This clonotype was seen only a few times. The rearrangement links TRBV7-2 to TRBJ2-7; D gene ambiguous. V was pared by 0 bases and J by 0 bases, with 12 bases between. The CDR3 extends over 16 amino acids. The germline CDR1 and CDR2 sequences are SGHTA and FQGNSA. CDR3: CASSLAFSANSYEQYF. CDR3 sequence (DNA): TGTGCCAGCAGCTTAGCTTTCTCAGCCAACTCCTACGAGCAGTACTTC.

The chain recombines TRBV20-1 with TRBJ2-1; D perhaps matches TRBD2 (6 bases). Trimming removed 5 bases at V and 7 bases at J, with 18 bases between. Germline loops: CDR1 DFQATT, CDR2 SNEGSKA (reference sequence). This CDR3 spans 14 amino acids. For the CDR3, the DNA is TGCAGTGCTGGGACTCGCGTGTCCAATAATGAGCAGTTCTTC. This encodes CSAGTRVSNNEQFF.